This is a list of T cell receptor beta chains from one sample in a study of cytomegalovirus exposure and HLA in healthy donors. The protocol was immunoSEQ multiplex PCR, while the TCRdb copy is restricted to in-frame clones and leaves out a portion. The sample lists about 110,000 clones, more than 65% occurring once. The sequenced sample consisted of PBMCs. Receptors were obtained from a man aged 25-45 years in good health and CMV-seropositive. CDR3s leave out the opening cysteine and the closing phenylalanine or tryptophan. The order of the fields is V gene, CDR3 protein.

>TRBV18
ASSTTGGSYEQY
>TRBV4-3
ASSQEGVTSGGPTDTQY
>TRBV27
ASSLFAGLSYGYT
>TRBV5-1
ASSPETGADEQF
>TRBV7-9
ASTGLAGGLEEQY
>TRBV2
ASSEGRNTGELF
>TRBV19
ASSQVRGNEQF
>TRBV4-1
ASSQQGSHT
>TRBV11-3
ASSLGLNLNEKLF
>TRBV29-1
SVLQGGIPDTQY
>TRBV7-9
AISAGTEANGYT
>TRBV6-1
ASSEDGQRLNYGYT
>TRBV30
AWSLRGPSYEQY
>TRBV7-6
ASSLGGQDNEQF
>TRBV5-1
ASSPRGGSYNSPLH
>TRBV5-1
ASSFDFPGELF
>TRBV6-4
ASSELAGGRYNEQF
>TRBV10-3
AAQGDLNQPQH
>TRBV11-3
ASSWGLHTEAF
>TRBV30
TGGLETQY
>TRBV7-8
ASSLGAGAWETQY
>TRBV7-3
ASSPGGGTDTQY
>TRBV7-6
ASSPAPTGDNEKLF
>TRBV11-3
ASSPGLAGATYEQY
>TRBV6-5
ASRGAGTGYYEQY